Listed below are T cell receptor beta chains from one sample, sequenced in a study of T cell responses to AZD1222 COVID-19 vaccine. The table came from immunoSEQ multiplex PCR; TCRdb's copy has only in-frame clones and leaves some out. The data hold 130,000 to 150,000 clones, with 75% to 95% observed a single time. The source material was peripheral blood, sampled on day 0 of MenACWY control vaccination. The receptors come from an adult in good health. Both conserved end residues are part of each CDR3.

j_call | v_call | cdr3_aa
TRBJ2-7 | TRBV7-6 | CASSLGLTSYEQYF
TRBJ2-7 | TRBV5-1 | CASSPGPGVEYEQYF
TRBJ1-5 | TRBV9 | CASSTGTANQPQHF
TRBJ1-2 | TRBV7-9 | CASSLEAAVSVGYTF
TRBJ1-1 | TRBV27 | CASSFTQGGYPMNTEAFF
TRBJ2-3 | TRBV30 | CAWSPPTSGRSDTQYF
TRBJ2-7 | TRBV7-9 | CASSLNLRAEGLSEQYF
TRBJ1-5 | TRBV15 | CATSRDPGGNQPQHF
TRBJ1-4 | TRBV6-6 | CASNPGQVYEKLFF
TRBJ1-5 | TRBV20-1 | CSASPGPVTGQPQHF
TRBJ1-4 | TRBV6-5 | CASSSIHIRTNEKLFF
TRBJ2-7 | TRBV28 | CASGRLEQYF
TRBJ2-6 | TRBV5-1 | CASSLVASGANVLTF
TRBJ1-4 | TRBV27 | CASTRRDTNEKLFF
TRBJ1-4 | TRBV6-2/TRBV6-3 | CASSYSMGEKLFF
TRBJ1-2 | TRBV5-5 | CASSLEGASGYGYTF
TRBJ2-2 | TRBV28 | CASSLSSWRSPTGELFF
TRBJ1-1 | TRBV6-2/TRBV6-3 | CASSGDRGRDPHTEAFF
TRBJ2-2 | TRBV30 | CAWSVRGADTGELFF
TRBJ1-2 | TRBV5-1 | CASSDHPGSRGYGYTF
TRBJ2-7 | TRBV5-6 | CASSGSKRQWEAYEQYF
TRBJ1-3 | TRBV9 | CASSVAGVAGNTIYF
TRBJ1-4 | TRBV3-1/TRBV3-2 | CASSQREKLFF
TRBJ1-1 | TRBV10-3 | CAINPTGRTEAFF
TRBJ2-7 | TRBV7-9 | CASSVGQSSYEQYF
TRBJ2-5 | TRBV18 | CASSPPSDQRQYF
TRBJ1-2 | TRBV19 | CASSPEGGLEGYTF
TRBJ1-3 | TRBV30 | CAWRRDRISGNTIYF
TRBJ1-2 | TRBV7-9 | CASSLDRHYGYTF
TRBJ1-5 | TRBV21-1 | CASSNAGTSNQPQHF
TRBJ1-1 | TRBV18 | CASSRGQNTEAFF
TRBJ2-1 | TRBV10-3 | CAISGLAGVYNEQFF
TRBJ1-6 | TRBV27 | CASRPVPGNSPLHF
TRBJ1-2 | TRBV3-1/TRBV3-2 | CASSQGSTITNYGYTF
TRBJ2-3 | TRBV27 | CASSLSSTDTQYF
TRBJ1-2 | TRBV6-5 | CASSYNPVNYGYTF
TRBJ2-7 | TRBV7-2 | CASSLVFGSAYEQYF
TRBJ2-2 | TRBV3-1/TRBV3-2 | CASSQVAGVWTGELFF
TRBJ2-5 | TRBV3-1/TRBV3-2 | CASSFDPSETQYF
TRBJ1-5 | TRBV7-8 | CASSLDRDQPQHF
TRBJ2-7 | TRBV4-1 | CASSHQPGLAGESLYF
TRBJ2-1 | TRBV11-2 | CASSFGQGRGEQFF
TRBJ1-5 | TRBV4-1 | CASSQGWQGTRNQPQHF
TRBJ1-5 | TRBV16 | CASSQSGTGDQPQHF
TRBJ2-1 | TRBV9 | CASSPGNEQFF
TRBJ1-5 | TRBV19 | CASSIDWRATLEPQHF
TRBJ2-7 | TRBV3-1/TRBV3-2 | CASSSSGTGGDEQYF
TRBJ1-4 | TRBV28 | CASSLWGGATEKLFF
TRBJ2-1 | TRBV5-1 | CASSLGSGGNEQFF
TRBJ1-3 | TRBV7-9 | CASSQDRDFSGNTIYF
TRBJ1-2 | TRBV19 | CASSKTRNYGYTF
TRBJ2-2 | TRBV28 | CASRAGNTGELFF
TRBJ2-5 | TRBV3-1/TRBV3-2 | CASSQDPGIETQYF
TRBJ1-1 | TRBV7-9 | CASSLVGRGKNTEAFF
TRBJ1-1 | TRBV7-2 | CASSLGSYLEAFF